This T cell receptor beta chain emerged from a study of vaccination and CD4 T cells after COVID-19. Looking at the study overall: Post-COVID draws followed diagnosis by a median around 97 days (range 35 to 161). Stimulation of the cells used overlapping spike peptide pools from SARS-CoV-2 and from the common cold coronaviruses HCoV-NL63, HCoV-OC43 and HCoV-229E. The study's findings and limits: 304 of 307 vaccine-specific clones from convalescent patients were spike mono-reactive.

Regarding this clonotype: Its cognate antigen is unknown.

The Oncomine TCR Beta short-read assay sequenced DNA from cultured CD4+ T cells. TCRdb re-called the PCR reads with MiXCR, one entry per CDR3 protein. Counted here are 28,000 or so distinct CDR3 sequences, under 70% occurring once; the ten biggest clones make up about 4.9%. Germline V gene data show CDR1 as SGHTA and CDR2 as FQGNSA. V was pared by 1 base and J by 3 bases, with 13 bases between. The CDR3 loop spans 15 amino acids. Documented treatment: roughly ten-day PBMC culture with coronavirus spike peptide pools or control peptides (ViraFEST assay). After expanding antigen-specific T cells with peptide pools, ViraFEST sequenced their TCRs.

The clonotype was recovered from a human donor who had recovered from COVID-19. This rearrangement joins TRBV7-2 to TRBJ2-7; TRBD2 might be the D (6 bases). Sequencing input: CD4+ T cells from blood, cultured in vitro. Here the CDR3 reads CASSLETSIIYEQYF. The CDR3 DNA reads TGTGCCAGCAGCTTAGAGACTAGTATCATCTACGAGCAGTACTTC.